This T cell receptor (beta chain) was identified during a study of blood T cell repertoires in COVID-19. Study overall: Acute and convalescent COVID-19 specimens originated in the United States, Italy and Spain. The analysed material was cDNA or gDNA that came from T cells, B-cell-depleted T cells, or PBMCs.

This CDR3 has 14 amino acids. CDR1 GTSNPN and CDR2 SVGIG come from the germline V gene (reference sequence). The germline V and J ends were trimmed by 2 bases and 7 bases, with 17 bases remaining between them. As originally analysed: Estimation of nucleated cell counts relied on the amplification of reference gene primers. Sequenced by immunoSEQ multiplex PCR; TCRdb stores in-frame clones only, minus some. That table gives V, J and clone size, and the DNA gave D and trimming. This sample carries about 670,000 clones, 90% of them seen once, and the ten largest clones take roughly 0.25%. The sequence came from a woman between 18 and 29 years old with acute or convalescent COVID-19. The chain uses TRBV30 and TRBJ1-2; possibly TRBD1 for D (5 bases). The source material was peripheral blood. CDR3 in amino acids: CAWSLDRGVSGYTF. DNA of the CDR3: TGTGCCTGGAGTTTGGATAGGGGTGTTAGTGGCTACACCTTC.